These 5 T cell receptor beta chains came from one sample sequenced in a study of blood T cell repertoires in COVID-19. The data were produced by immunoSEQ multiplex PCR, yet TCRdb's version contains in-frame clones alone and is incomplete. In the table there are approximately 150,000 clones, 88% of which are singletons. The sample comprised peripheral blood. The receptors shown here come from a man aged 70 or older with acute or convalescent COVID-19.

The rearrangement uses TRBV27 and TRBJ2-7, with 8 bases fitting TRBD2. The CDR3 runs 15 residues. V lost 6 bases, J lost 2 bases, and 9 bases stayed unmatched. CDR1 MNHEY and CDR2 SMNVEV come from the germline V gene (reference sequence). CDR3 DNA sequence: TGTGCCAGCAGCTCTACTAGCGGACCCCCCTACGAGCAGTACTTC. The encoded protein is CASSSTSGPPYEQYF.

The chain joins TRBV11-2 to TRBJ2-5, with 10 bases identical to TRBD2. Germline V gives CDR1 SGHAT, CDR2 FQNNGV. The CDR3 is 18 residues long. After removal of 2 bases from V and 5 bases from J, the junction contained 14 bases not matched to a gene. CDR3 sequence: CASSLLFSGGRYEETQYF. Here the CDR3 DNA reads TGTGCCAGCAGCTTACTATTTAGCGGGGGGCGTTACGAGGAGACCCAGTACTTC.

The gene calls are TRBV6-5 and TRBJ2-7, with 7 bases fitting TRBD1. Per the germline V gene, CDR1 is MNHEY and CDR2 is SVGAGI. The CDR3 is 15 residues long. After removal of 4 bases from V and 3 bases from J, the junction contained 9 bases not matched to a gene. CDR3 bases: TGTGCCAGCAGTTCCGAGGGACAGCTTGGCTACGAGCAGTACTTC. This codes for CASSSEGQLGYEQYF.

Points on this clone: The junction does not match germline at one end; this may be a read error. The rearrangement links TRBV11-2 to TRBJ2-1; D may be TRBD1 (5 bases). Germline CDR1 SGHAT, CDR2 FQNNGV. This CDR3 has 17 amino acids. The CDR3 spells CASRLVADRSSYNEQFF. The CDR3 bases are TGTGCCAGCAGATTAGTGGCCGACAGAAGCTCCTACAATGAGCAGTTCTTC.

The chain combines TRBV5-1 with TRBJ1-2, with 8 bases that match TRBD1. The CDR3 is 14 residues long. Trimming cost V 4 bases and J 3 bases; bases outside gene matches: 5. The germline gives CDR1 SGHRS, CDR2 YFSETQ. CDR3 coding DNA: TGCGCCAGCAGCCCCAAGACAGGGGACTATGGCTACACCTTC. Protein sequence: CASSPKTGDYGYTF.